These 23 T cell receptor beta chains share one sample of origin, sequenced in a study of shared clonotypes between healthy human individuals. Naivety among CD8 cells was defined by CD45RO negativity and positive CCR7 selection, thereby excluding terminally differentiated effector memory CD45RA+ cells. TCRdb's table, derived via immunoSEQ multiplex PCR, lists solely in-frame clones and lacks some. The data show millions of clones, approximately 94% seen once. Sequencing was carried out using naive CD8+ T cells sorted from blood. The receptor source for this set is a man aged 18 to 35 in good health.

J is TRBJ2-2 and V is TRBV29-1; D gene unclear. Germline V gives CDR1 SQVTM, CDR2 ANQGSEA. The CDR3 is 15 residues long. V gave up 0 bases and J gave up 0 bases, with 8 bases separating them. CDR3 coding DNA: TGCAGCGTTGAAGAATGGTGTCCGAACACCGGGGAGCTGTTTTTT. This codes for CSVEEWCPNTGELFF.

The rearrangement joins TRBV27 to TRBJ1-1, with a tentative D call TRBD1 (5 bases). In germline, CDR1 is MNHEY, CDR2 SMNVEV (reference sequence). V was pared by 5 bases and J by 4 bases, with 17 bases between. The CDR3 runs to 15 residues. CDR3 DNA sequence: TGTGCCAGCAGTCCCACCGACAGAGAGAGCACTGAAGCTTTCTTT. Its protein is CASSPTDRESTEAFF.

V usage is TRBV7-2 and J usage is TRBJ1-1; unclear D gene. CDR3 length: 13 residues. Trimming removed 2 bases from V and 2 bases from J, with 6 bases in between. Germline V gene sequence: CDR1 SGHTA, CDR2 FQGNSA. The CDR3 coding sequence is TGTGCCAGCAGCTTATGGGCAAACACTGAAGCTTTCTTT. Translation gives CASSLWANTEAFF.

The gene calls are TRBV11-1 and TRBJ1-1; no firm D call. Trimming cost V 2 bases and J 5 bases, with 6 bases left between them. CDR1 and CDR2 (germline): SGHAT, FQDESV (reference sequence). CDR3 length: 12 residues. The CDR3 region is CASSLRSTEAFF. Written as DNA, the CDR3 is TGTGCCAGCAGCTTAAGGTCTACTGAAGCTTTCTTT.

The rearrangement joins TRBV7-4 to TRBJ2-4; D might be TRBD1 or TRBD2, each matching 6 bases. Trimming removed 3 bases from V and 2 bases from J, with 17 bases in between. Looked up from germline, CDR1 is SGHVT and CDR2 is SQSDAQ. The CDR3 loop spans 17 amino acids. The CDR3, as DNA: TGTGCCAGCAGCTTGAGGCTAGGAGGGGGGCCCAAAAACATTCAGTACTTC. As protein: CASSLRLGGGPKNIQYF.

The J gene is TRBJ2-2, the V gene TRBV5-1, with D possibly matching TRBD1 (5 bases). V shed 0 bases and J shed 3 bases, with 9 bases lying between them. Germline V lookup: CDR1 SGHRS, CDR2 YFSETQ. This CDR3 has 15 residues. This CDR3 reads CASSLARADTGELFF. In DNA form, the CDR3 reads TGCGCCAGCAGCTTGGCCAGGGCGGACACCGGGGAGCTGTTTTTT.

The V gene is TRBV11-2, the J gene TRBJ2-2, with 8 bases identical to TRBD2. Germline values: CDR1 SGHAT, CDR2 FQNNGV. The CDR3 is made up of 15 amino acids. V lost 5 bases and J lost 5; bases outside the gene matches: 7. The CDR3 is CASSLYRGGTGELFF. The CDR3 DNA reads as TGTGCCAGCAGCCTTTACCGGGGGGGAACCGGGGAGCTGTTTTTT.

The CDR3 reads CASSLKGIYYEQYF. Written as DNA, the CDR3 is TGTGCCAGCAGCTTGAAGGGAATTTACTACGAGCAGTACTTC. This chain links TRBV5-8 with TRBJ2-7; no reliable D call. V gave up 1 base and J gave up 3 bases, with 11 bases separating them. The germline CDR1 and CDR2 sequences are SGHTS and YDEGEE. This CDR3 contains 14 residues.

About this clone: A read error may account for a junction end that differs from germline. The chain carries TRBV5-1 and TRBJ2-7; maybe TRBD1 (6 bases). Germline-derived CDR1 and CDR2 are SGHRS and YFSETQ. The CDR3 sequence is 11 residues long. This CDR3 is CASSSSGTHHF. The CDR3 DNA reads TGCGCCAGCAGCTCCTCCGGGACACACCACTTC.

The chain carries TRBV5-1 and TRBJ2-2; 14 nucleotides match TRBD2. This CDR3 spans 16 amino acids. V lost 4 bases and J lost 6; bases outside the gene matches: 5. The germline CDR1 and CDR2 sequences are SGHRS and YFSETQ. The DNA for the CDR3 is TGCGCCAGCAGCCTCCAGGGACTAGCGGGAGCCGGGGAGCTGTTTTTT. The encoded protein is CASSLQGLAGAGELFF. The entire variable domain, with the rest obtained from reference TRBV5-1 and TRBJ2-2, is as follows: KAGVTQTPRYLIKTRGQQVTLSCSPISGHRSVSWYQQTPGQGLQFLFEYFSETQRNKGNFPGRFSGRQFSNSRSEMNVSTLELGDSALYLCASSLQGLAGAGELFFGEGSRLTVL.

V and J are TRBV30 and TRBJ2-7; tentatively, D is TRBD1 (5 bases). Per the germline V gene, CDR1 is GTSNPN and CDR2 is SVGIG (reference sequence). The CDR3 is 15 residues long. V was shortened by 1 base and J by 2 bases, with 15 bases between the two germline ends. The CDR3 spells CAWSARTDSTYEQYF. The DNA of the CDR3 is TGTGCCTGGAGTGCACGCACAGACAGCACCTACGAGCAGTACTTC.

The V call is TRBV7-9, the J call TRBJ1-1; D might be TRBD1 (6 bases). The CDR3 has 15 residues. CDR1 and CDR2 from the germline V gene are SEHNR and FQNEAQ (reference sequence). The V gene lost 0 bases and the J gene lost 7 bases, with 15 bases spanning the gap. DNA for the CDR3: TGTGCCAGCAGCTTAGCCCAGGGGCAAGACCTTGAAGCTTTCTTT. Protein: CASSLAQGQDLEAFF.

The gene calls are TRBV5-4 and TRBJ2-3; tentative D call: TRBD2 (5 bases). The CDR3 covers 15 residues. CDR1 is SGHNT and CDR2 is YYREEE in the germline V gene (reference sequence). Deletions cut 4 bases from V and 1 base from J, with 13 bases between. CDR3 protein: CASSASGGGTDTQYF. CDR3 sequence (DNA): TGTGCCAGCAGCGCCTCCGGAGGAGGCACAGATACGCAGTATTTT.

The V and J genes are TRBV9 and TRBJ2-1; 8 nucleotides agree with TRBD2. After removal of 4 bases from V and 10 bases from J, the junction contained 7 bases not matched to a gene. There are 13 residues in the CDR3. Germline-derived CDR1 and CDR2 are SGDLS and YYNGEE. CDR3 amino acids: CASSNGLAGEQFF. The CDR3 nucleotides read TGTGCCAGCAGCAATGGACTAGCAGGAGAGCAGTTCTTC. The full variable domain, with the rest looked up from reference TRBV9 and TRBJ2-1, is DSGVTQTPKHLITATGQRVTLRCSPRSGDLSVYWYQQSLDQGLQFLIQYYNGEERAKGNILERFSAQQFPDLHSELNLSSLELGDSALYFCASSNGLAGEQFFGPGTRLTVL.

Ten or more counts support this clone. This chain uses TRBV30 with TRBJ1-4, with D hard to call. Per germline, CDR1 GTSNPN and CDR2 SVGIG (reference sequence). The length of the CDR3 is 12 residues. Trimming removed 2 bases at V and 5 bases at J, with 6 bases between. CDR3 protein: CAWSPRNEKLFF. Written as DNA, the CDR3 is TGTGCCTGGAGTCCCAGAAATGAAAAACTGTTTTTT.

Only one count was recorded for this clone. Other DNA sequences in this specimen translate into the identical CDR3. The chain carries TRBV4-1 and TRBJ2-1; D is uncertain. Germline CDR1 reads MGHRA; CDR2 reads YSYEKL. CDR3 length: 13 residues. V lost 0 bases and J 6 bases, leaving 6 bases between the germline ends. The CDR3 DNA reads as TGCGCCAGCAGCCAAGAATCGCCCAATGAGCAGTTCTTC. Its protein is CASSQESPNEQFF.

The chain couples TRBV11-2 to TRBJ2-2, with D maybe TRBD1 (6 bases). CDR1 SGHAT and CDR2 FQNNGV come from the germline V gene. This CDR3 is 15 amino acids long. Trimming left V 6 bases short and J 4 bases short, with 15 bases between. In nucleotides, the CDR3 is TGTGCCAGCAGGGGGGTCACAGGGCCCACCGGGGAGCTGTTTTTT. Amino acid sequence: CASRGVTGPTGELFF.

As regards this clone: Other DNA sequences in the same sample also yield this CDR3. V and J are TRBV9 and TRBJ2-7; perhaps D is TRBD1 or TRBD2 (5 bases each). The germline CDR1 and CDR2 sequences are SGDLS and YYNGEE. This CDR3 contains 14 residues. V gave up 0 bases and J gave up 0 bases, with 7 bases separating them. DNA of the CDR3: TGTGCCAGCAGCGTAGCAGGGACCTCCTACGAGCAGTACTTC. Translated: CASSVAGTSYEQYF. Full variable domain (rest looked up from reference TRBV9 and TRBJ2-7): DSGVTQTPKHLITATGQRVTLRCSPRSGDLSVYWYQQSLDQGLQFLIQYYNGEERAKGNILERFSAQQFPDLHSELNLSSLELGDSALYFCASSVAGTSYEQYFGPGTRLTVT.

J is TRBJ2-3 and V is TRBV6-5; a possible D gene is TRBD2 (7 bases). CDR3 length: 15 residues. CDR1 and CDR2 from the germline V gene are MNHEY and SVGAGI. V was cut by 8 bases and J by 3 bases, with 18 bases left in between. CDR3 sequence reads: CASSLLRGATDTQYF. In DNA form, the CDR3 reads TGTGCCAGCTCCCTTCTTCGGGGGGCTACAGATACGCAGTATTTT.

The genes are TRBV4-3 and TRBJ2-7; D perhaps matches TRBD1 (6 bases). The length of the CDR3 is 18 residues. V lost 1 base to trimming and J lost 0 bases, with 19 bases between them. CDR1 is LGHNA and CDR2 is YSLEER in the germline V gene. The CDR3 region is CASSQGWLSGTSSYEQYF. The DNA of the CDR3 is TGCGCCAGCAGCCAAGGGTGGTTATCCGGGACAAGCTCCTACGAGCAGTACTTC.

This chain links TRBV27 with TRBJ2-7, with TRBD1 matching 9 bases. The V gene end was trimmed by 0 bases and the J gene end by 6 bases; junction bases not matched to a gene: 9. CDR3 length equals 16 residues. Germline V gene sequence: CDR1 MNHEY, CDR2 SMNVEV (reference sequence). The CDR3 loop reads CASSLSAGTGSLEQYF. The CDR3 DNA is TGTGCCAGCAGTTTATCGGCCGGGACAGGGTCCCTCGAGCAGTACTTC.

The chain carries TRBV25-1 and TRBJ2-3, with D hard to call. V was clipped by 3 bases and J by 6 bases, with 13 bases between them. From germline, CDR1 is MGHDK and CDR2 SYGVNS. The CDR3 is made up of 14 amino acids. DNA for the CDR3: TGTGCCAGCAGTGACGGCAATACTTGGGATACGCAGTATTTT. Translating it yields CASSDGNTWDTQYF.

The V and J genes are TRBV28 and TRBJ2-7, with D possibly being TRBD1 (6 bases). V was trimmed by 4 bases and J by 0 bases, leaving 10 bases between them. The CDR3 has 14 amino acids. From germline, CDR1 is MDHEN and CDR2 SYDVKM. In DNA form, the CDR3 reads TGTGCCAGCAGTTGGGTGGGGGCCTCCTACGAGCAGTACTTC. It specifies CASSWVGASYEQYF.